The entry below gives a single TCR beta chain sequence along with its context. Its antigen is still unknown. The source of the sample is a study of response to subunit inactivated influenza vaccine. Germline CDR1 and CDR2: DFQATT and SNEGSKA (reference sequence). With 5 bases removed from V and 4 bases from J, the gap between germline ends came to 21 bases. The CDR3 is 16 amino acids. Study conclusions and caveats: Few additional T cells are recruited per seasonal influenza vaccination, authors suggested.

TCRdb reprocessed the RT-PCR reads via MiXCR and lists one record per CDR3 protein. This repertoire shows 590,000 or so distinct CDR3 sequences, roughly 15% found once; its top ten account for less than 8.5%. The J gene is TRBJ2-1, the V gene TRBV20-1; D ambiguous. The sample here was PBMCs from blood, taken 14 to 15 days before vaccination. The clonotype was recovered from a man aged 45-65 years who received an inactivated influenza vaccine. The CDR3 region is CSAGSPQPWGYNEQFF. Written as DNA, the CDR3 is TGCAGTGCTGGCAGCCCCCAACCCTGGGGATACAATGAGCAGTTCTTC.